This T cell receptor beta chain was sequenced for a study of PD-1 blockade in classical Hodgkin lymphoma. Overall study results and limits: Newly diagnosed patients and complete responders had comparable diversity at baseline. CD8+ TCR diversity did not rise significantly by C4D1, unlike CD4+. The study reported lower baseline TCR diversity in newly diagnosed patients than in healthy donors.

Profiled with immunoSEQ multiplex PCR; TCRdb holds only in-frame clones, not every one. Of roughly 40,000 clones listed, approximately 91% are singletons. The CDR3 totals 13 residues. V was shortened by 1 base and J by 1 base, with 4 bases between the two germline ends. In germline, CDR1 is SGHAT, CDR2 FQNNGV. As to this clone: Its target is not known.

All patients relapsed after autologous stem cell transplantation, and brentuximab vedotin exposure varied. The patients, who had relapsed/refractory classical Hodgkin lymphoma, achieved best responses of complete response, partial response or progressive disease. The sequence was obtained from a human donor with classical Hodgkin lymphoma. This chain connects TRBV11-2 to TRBJ2-5; D is uncertain. The sequencing here drew on peripheral blood mononuclear cells (PBMCs), taken at baseline. The CDR3 loop reads CASSLGGQETQYF. The CDR3 region has the DNA TGTGCCAGCAGCTTAGGGGGCCAAGAGACCCAGTACTTC.